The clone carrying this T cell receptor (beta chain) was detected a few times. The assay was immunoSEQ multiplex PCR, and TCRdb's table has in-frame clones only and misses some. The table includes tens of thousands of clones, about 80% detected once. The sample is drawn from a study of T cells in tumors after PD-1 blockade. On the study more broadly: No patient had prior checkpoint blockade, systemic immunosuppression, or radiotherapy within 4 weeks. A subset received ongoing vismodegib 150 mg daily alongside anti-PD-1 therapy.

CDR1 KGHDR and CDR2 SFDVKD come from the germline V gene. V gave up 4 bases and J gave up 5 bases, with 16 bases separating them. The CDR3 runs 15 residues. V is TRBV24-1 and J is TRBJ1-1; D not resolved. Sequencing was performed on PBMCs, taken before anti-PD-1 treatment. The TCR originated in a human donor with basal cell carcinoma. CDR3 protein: CATSEDLPYETEAFF. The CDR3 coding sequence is TGTGCCACCAGTGAGGACCTCCCCTACGAGACTGAAGCTTTCTTT.